Following are 25 T cell receptor beta chains from one sample sequenced in a study of T cell clones after liver transplantation. Sequencing was performed with immunoSEQ multiplex PCR; in TCRdb, only in-frame clones are kept and a portion is missing. The repertoire has about 74,000 clones, about 80% of them found once; the top ten carry roughly 0.54%. The sequencing used CD4+ T cells from blood, collected before liver transplant. The receptors here all came from a human donor who received a liver transplant.

The chain has TRBV7-2 and TRBJ2-7; the D call may be TRBD1 or TRBD2 (5 bases each). The CDR3 runs to 15 residues. Germline V gives CDR1 SGHTA, CDR2 FQGNSA. Trimming stripped 2 bases from V and 2 bases from J, with 13 bases between. CDR3 sequence (DNA): TGTGCCAGCAGCTTAATGGGGGTGACCCCCTACGAGCAGTACTTC. Translated, it gives CASSLMGVTPYEQYF.

This sequence joins TRBV6-6 and TRBJ1-5; TRBD1 is a possible D gene (6 bases). Germline CDR1 reads MNHNY; CDR2 reads SVGAGI (reference sequence). The CDR3 length is 14 residues. The V and J ends lost 5 bases and 0 bases respectively, with 8 bases between them. CDR3 in amino acids: CASSQGFSNQPQHF. The CDR3 DNA sequence: TGTGCCAGCAGTCAGGGGTTTAGCAATCAGCCCCAGCATTTT.

CDR3 sequence reads: CASSQGVAGAVDTQYF. The CDR3 coding sequence is TGTGCCAGCAGCCAAGGGGTAGCGGGAGCGGTGGATACGCAGTATTTT. The chain employs TRBV14 and TRBJ2-3; the match to TRBD2 covers 9 bases. V trimming: 1 base; J trimming: 6 bases; junction bases outside the gene matches: 8. The germline V gene has CDR1 SGHDN and CDR2 FVKESK. CDR3 length: 16 amino acids.

The chain carries TRBV28 and TRBJ2-1; D unresolved. The germline CDR1 and CDR2 sequences are MDHEN and SYDVKM. V lost 9 bases, J lost 5 bases, and 20 bases lay in between. This CDR3 region has 15 residues. CDR3 DNA sequence: TGTGCCAGTCATCCCGCCTCCCGGAATAACAATGAGCAGTTCTTC. This encodes CASHPASRNNNEQFF.

This clone was seen once. The chain couples TRBV19 to TRBJ2-5; 9 nucleotides agree with TRBD2. The CDR3 sequence is 15 residues long. Germline assignment: CDR1 LNHDA and CDR2 SQIVND (reference sequence). J was trimmed by 3 bases and V by 6 bases; bases with no gene match: 8. The CDR3 here is CASRSGLAGKETQYF. CDR3 nucleotide sequence: TGTGCCAGTAGATCAGGCCTAGCGGGGAAAGAGACCCAGTACTTC.

The chain uses TRBV4-1 and TRBJ1-5; D is undetermined. V gave up 0 bases and J gave up 4 bases, with 7 bases separating them. There are 14 residues in the CDR3. Germline CDR1 and CDR2: MGHRA and YSYEKL. CDR3 sequence reads: CASSQDPINQPQHF. Here the CDR3 DNA reads TGCGCCAGCAGCCAAGACCCCATTAATCAGCCCCAGCATTTT.

This rearrangement joins TRBV28 to TRBJ1-2; D is ambiguous. The CDR3 is made up of 15 amino acids. V was pared by 2 bases and J by 0 bases, with 10 bases between. From germline, CDR1 is MDHEN and CDR2 SYDVKM. Here the CDR3 DNA reads TGTGCCAGCAGTTTAGGGCCGGGGACTAACTATGGCTACACCTTC. Its protein product is CASSLGPGTNYGYTF.

The count of this clone is one. The rearrangement uses TRBV2 and TRBJ2-2; D is undetermined. The CDR3 loop spans 16 amino acids. CDR1 is SNHLY and CDR2 is FYNNEI in the germline V gene. V lost 2 bases to trimming and J lost 5 bases, with 15 bases between them. The CDR3 bases are TGTGCCAGCAGTGAATCCGTAGGGAAAGGGACCGGGGAGCTGTTTTTT. Residues: CASSESVGKGTGELFF.

The J gene is TRBJ1-2, the V gene TRBV5-1; D perhaps matches TRBD1 (5 bases). The CDR3 consists of 14 residues. The germline CDR1 and CDR2 sequences are SGHRS and YFSETQ. The germline V and J ends were trimmed by 0 bases and 2 bases, with 8 bases remaining between them. In nucleotides, the CDR3 is TGCGCCAGCAGCTTGGACCAGGGAAACTATGGCTACACCTTC. Amino acid sequence: CASSLDQGNYGYTF.

The chain has TRBV5-1 and TRBJ2-3; 10 bases agree with TRBD1. Germline values: CDR1 SGHRS, CDR2 YFSETQ. The CDR3 consists of 15 residues. V lost 0 bases, J lost 4 bases, and 2 bases stayed unmatched. CDR3 coding DNA: TGCGCCAGCAGCTTGGGGGACAGGGGCGCAGATACGCAGTATTTT. Protein product: CASSLGDRGADTQYF.

The rearrangement joins TRBV28 to TRBJ2-7; D gene ambiguous. Trimming pared 1 base from V and 3 bases from J, leaving 13 bases between. The CDR3 covers 15 residues. Germline values: CDR1 MDHEN, CDR2 SYDVKM. The CDR3 DNA is TGTGCCAGCAGTTTATCCCGGGCTGTACGCTACGAGCAGTACTTC. It yields the protein CASSLSRAVRYEQYF.

The chain links TRBV28 to TRBJ2-3; D gene unclear. Germline CDR1 is MDHEN and CDR2 is SYDVKM. The CDR3 is 15 residues long. The V and J ends lost 2 bases and 4 bases respectively, with 13 bases between them. CDR3 region: CASSLRAPPSDTQYF. The CDR3 DNA reads as TGTGCCAGCAGTTTAAGAGCGCCTCCTTCAGATACGCAGTATTTT.

The V call is TRBV6-1, the J call TRBJ2-4; TRBD2 matches 13 bases. Germline V gene data show CDR1 as MNHNS and CDR2 as SASEGT. This CDR3 region has 17 residues. V trimming: 2 bases; J trimming: 2 bases; junction bases outside the gene matches: 3. CDR3: CASSEMGTSGTKNIQYF. The CDR3 DNA follows: TGTGCCAGCAGTGAAATGGGGACTAGCGGGACCAAAAACATTCAGTACTTC.

This clone was recorded only once. The gene calls are TRBV11-2 and TRBJ2-2, with D unclear. CDR1 is SGHAT, CDR2 FQNNGV, per germline. The CDR3 is 17 residues long. Trimming took off 1 base at V and 0 bases at J, with 12 bases between the two ends. The CDR3 nucleotides read TGTGCCAGCAGCTTAGGTGCTTTTTCTTCGAACACCGGGGAGCTGTTTTTT. Translating gives CASSLGAFSSNTGELFF.

The J gene is TRBJ2-3, the V gene TRBV28, with a weak D call TRBD2 (6 bases). Germline CDR1 reads MDHEN; CDR2 reads SYDVKM. V dropped 4 bases and J dropped 2 bases, with 16 bases sitting between them. The CDR3 is made up of 16 amino acids. CDR3: CASSSQRVRPTDTQYF. DNA of the CDR3: TGTGCCAGCAGTTCCCAGCGGGTAAGGCCCACAGATACGCAGTATTTT.

This clone occurred a few times. The rearrangement links TRBV9 to TRBJ2-3, with TRBD2 matching 10 bases. Germline V gives CDR1 SGDLS, CDR2 YYNGEE. With V trimmed by 4 bases and J by 4 bases, 6 bases remained unmatched. This CDR3 region has 15 residues. The CDR3 region is CASSPLAGDADTQYF. CDR3 nucleotide sequence: TGTGCCAGCAGCCCCCTAGCGGGAGACGCAGATACGCAGTATTTT.

Only a few counts were recorded for this clone. V is TRBV14 and J is TRBJ2-7; TRBD1 agrees at 10 bases. V was clipped by 4 bases and J by 5 bases; unmatched bases: 2. Germline V gene sequence: CDR1 SGHDN, CDR2 FVKESK. The CDR3 has 13 residues. As DNA, the CDR3 is TGTGCCAGCAGCCGACAGGGGGCCCACGAGCAGTACTTC. Translation: CASSRQGAHEQYF.

The chain carries TRBV5-7 and TRBJ2-7; 9 bases align to TRBD2. TRBV5-7 counts as an open reading frame of uncertain function. With 0 bases clipped from V and 6 bases from J, the junction kept 7 bases outside the gene matches. This CDR3 region has 15 residues. CDR3 coding DNA: TGTGCCAGCAGCTTGGGAATTAGCGGGGGCCCCGAGCAGTACTTC. Translating gives CASSLGISGGPEQYF.

The chain carries TRBV28 and TRBJ2-7; D is possibly TRBD2 (6 bases). The CDR3 has 14 amino acids. Germline V lookup: CDR1 MDHEN, CDR2 SYDVKM. Trimming pared 7 bases from V and 2 bases from J, leaving 15 bases between. CDR3 protein: CASTIGDSAYEQYF. CDR3 nucleotide sequence: TGTGCCAGCACGATCGGGGACTCCGCCTACGAGCAGTACTTC.

This clone has only one observation. The chain is built from TRBV5-1 and TRBJ2-7; 15 positions match TRBD2. CDR1 is SGHRS, CDR2 YFSETQ, per germline. The trim removed 4 bases at V and 3 bases at J, leaving 5 bases unmatched. The CDR3 sequence is 16 residues long. CDR3 sequence reads: CASSPPGLAGGYEQYF. In DNA form, the CDR3 reads TGCGCCAGCAGCCCTCCGGGACTAGCGGGAGGCTACGAGCAGTACTTC. The whole variable domain, remainder taken from reference TRBV5-1 and TRBJ2-7, is KAGVTQTPRYLIKTRGQQVTLSCSPISGHRSVSWYQQTPGQGLQFLFEYFSETQRNKGNFPGRFSGRQFSNSRSEMNVSTLELGDSALYLCASSPPGLAGGYEQYFGPGTRLTVT.

This clone appeared a few times. The CDR3 protein is CASSYLGGAVTEAFF. In DNA, the CDR3 is TGTGCCAGCAGTTACCTAGGGGGTGCGGTCACTGAAGCTTTCTTT. This sequence joins TRBV6-5 and TRBJ1-1; the D gene is possibly TRBD1 (6 bases). This CDR3 has 15 residues. The ends were cut back, 2 bases at V and 4 bases at J, with 14 bases in the middle. Germline values: CDR1 MNHEY, CDR2 SVGAGI.

In its sample, this clone was seen once. The chain employs TRBV5-1 and TRBJ1-5, with D unclear. Germline-derived CDR1 and CDR2 are SGHRS and YFSETQ. Between the trimmed V and J ends, which lost 3 bases and 2 bases, there was a span of 6 bases. CDR3 length equals 13 residues. The CDR3 DNA is TGCGCCAGCAGCTCTCAGGGCAATCAGCCCCAGCATTTT. Translation gives CASSSQGNQPQHF.

V gene TRBV28 combines with J gene TRBJ2-3; 13 nucleotides align to TRBD2. The CDR3 sequence is 16 residues long. The V and J ends lost 7 bases and 1 base, in that order; junction bases with no gene match: 5. CDR1 and CDR2 (germline): MDHEN, SYDVKM. In DNA form, the CDR3 reads TGTGCCAGCAACCACGGACTAGCGGGAGGCACAGATACGCAGTATTTT. Protein: CASNHGLAGGTDTQYF. Together with reference TRBV28 and TRBJ2-3, the CDR3 gives the full variable domain: DVKVTQSSRYLVKRTGEKVFLECVQDMDHENMFWYRQDPGLGLRLIYFSYDVKMKEKGDIPEGYSVSREKKERFSLILESASTNQTSMYLCASNHGLAGGTDTQYFGPGTRLTVL.

The table lists this clone with a count of one. J is TRBJ2-7 and V is TRBV18, with D unresolved. CDR1 KGHSH and CDR2 LQKENI come from the germline V gene. This CDR3 contains 13 residues. V was cut by 2 bases and J by 6 bases, with 11 bases left in between. Here the CDR3 reads CASSPVPGAEQYF. CDR3 sequence (DNA): TGTGCCAGCTCACCAGTGCCGGGCGCCGAGCAGTACTTC.

The CDR3 here is CASSPGGQGIYEQYF. The CDR3 coding sequence is TGTGCCAGCAGTCCGGGGGGGCAGGGAATCTACGAGCAGTACTTC. The chain joins TRBV9 to TRBJ2-7, with 8 bases that match TRBD2. Germline trimming cut 5 bases from V and 3 bases from J; bases unmatched to any gene: 10. The CDR3 covers 15 residues. Germline CDR1 SGDLS, CDR2 YYNGEE.